Described below is a single T cell receptor (beta chain) sequence and its context. Its antigen is as yet unknown. The source of the sample is a study of CD8 T cells in Susac syndrome. Blood CD8+ and CD4+ T cells underwent high-throughput TCR beta sequencing. Whole-study findings and limits: The study conceded that its TCR sequencing and HLA analysis involved relatively few individuals.

The CDR3 runs 14 residues. J lost 7 bases, V lost 3 bases, and 8 bases had no gene match. CDR1 and CDR2 (germline): MNHEY, SMNVEV (reference sequence). An input of roughly 0.5 to 1 ug of RNA was subjected to reverse transcription using random hexamers. TCR beta CDR3 was amplified by immunoSEQ multiplex PCR. This amplification extended across 54 Vbeta and 13 Jbeta segments. Each CDR3 protein is one row after TCRdb ran MiXCR on the immunoSEQ multiplex PCR reads. This table has roughly 120,000 distinct CDR3 sequences, more than 80% appearing once. The rearrangement joins TRBV27 to TRBJ1-1; 7 bases fit TRBD1. What was sequenced was CD8+ T cells from PBMCs. The sequence derives from a human donor with multiple sclerosis. CDR3 residues: CASSFRTGEIEAFF. The CDR3 coding sequence is TGTGCCAGCAGTTTCCGTACAGGGGAGATTGAAGCTTTCTTT.